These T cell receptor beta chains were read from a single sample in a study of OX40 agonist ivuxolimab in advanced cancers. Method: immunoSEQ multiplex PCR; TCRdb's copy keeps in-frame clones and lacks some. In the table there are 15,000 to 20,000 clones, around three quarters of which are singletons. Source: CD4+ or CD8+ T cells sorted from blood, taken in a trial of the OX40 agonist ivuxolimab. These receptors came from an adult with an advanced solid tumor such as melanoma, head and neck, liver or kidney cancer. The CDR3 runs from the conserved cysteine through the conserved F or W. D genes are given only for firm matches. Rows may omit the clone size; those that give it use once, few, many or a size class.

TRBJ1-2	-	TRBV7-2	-	CASSLAEDYGYTF	TGTGCCAGCAGCTTAGCCGAAGATTATGGCTACACCTTC
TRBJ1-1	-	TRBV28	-	CASSTATGGGTEAFF	TGTGCCAGCAGCACGGCGACAGGCGGAGGGACTGAAGCTTTCTTT
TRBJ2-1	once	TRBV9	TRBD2	CASSPGLAGVGYNEQFF	TGTGCCAGCAGCCCCGGACTAGCGGGAGTGGGGTACAATGAGCAGTTCTTC
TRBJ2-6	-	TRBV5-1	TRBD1	CASSFDRGFSGANVLTF	TGCGCCAGCAGCTTTGACAGGGGTTTCTCTGGGGCCAACGTCCTGACTTTC
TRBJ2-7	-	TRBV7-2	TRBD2	CASSLGSTGLAVYEQYF	TGTGCCAGCAGCTTAGGTTCAACGGGACTAGCGGTTTACGAGCAGTACTTC
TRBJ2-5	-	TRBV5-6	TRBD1	CASSFSGTGGETQYF	TGTGCCAGCAGCTTCTCTGGGACAGGGGGGGAGACCCAGTACTTC
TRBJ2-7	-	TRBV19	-	CASSPRTVSYEQYF	TGTGCCAGTAGCCCAAGGACCGTCTCCTACGAGCAGTACTTC
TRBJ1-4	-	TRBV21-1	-	CASRKGGAGEKLFF	TGTGCCAGCAGAAAGGGGGGGGCAGGAGAAAAACTGTTTTTT
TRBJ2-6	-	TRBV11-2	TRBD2	CASSRTSGKLSGANVLTF	TGTGCCAGCAGCAGGACTAGCGGGAAACTTTCTGGGGCCAACGTCCTGACTTTC
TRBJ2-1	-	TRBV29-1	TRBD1	CSVLVQGKGPSSYNEQFF	TGCAGCGTCTTAGTACAGGGGAAGGGTCCGAGCTCCTACAATGAGCAGTTCTTC
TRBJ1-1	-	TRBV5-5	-	CASSLTPTEAFF	TGTGCCAGCAGCTTGACACCCACTGAAGCTTTCTTT
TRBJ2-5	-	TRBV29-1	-	CSVAAGIETQYF	TGCAGCGTTGCGGCGGGGATAGAGACCCAGTACTTC
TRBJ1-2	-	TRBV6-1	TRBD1	CAGRQGTTGYTF	TGTGCCGGCCGACAGGGTACGACTGGCTACACCTTC
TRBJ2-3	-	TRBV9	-	CASSRLANTDTQYF	TGTGCCAGCAGCCGTCTGGCGAACACAGATACGCAGTATTTT
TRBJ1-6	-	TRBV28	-	CASSFVTVWNSPLHF	TGTGCCAGCAGTTTTGTGACAGTTTGGAATTCACCCCTCCACTTT
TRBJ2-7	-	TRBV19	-	CASSALQRTSYEQYF	TGTGCCAGTAGTGCATTACAGCGTACCTCCTACGAGCAGTACTTC
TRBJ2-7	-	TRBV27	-	CASSGSLGGNYEQYF	TGTGCCAGCAGTGGTTCCTTAGGCGGAAACTACGAGCAGTACTTC
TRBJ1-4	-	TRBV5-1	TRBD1	CASSRSRGQGSNEKLFF	TGCGCCAGCAGCCGCAGTCGAGGACAGGGGTCTAATGAAAAACTGTTTTTT
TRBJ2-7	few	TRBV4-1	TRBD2	CASSQKFSGEGYEQYF	TGTGCCAGCAGCCAAAAGTTCAGCGGGGAGGGTTACGAGCAGTACTTC
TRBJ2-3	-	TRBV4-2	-	CASSLVSNTDTQYF	TGTGCCAGCAGCCTTGTTAGCAACACAGATACGCAGTATTTT
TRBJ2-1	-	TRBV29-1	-	CSVVVPRSRNEQFF	TGCAGCGTTGTCGTCCCGAGGTCCCGCAATGAGCAGTTCTTC
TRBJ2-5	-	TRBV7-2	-	CASSLGATGGRKVNF	TGTGCCAGCAGCTTAGGGGCTACCGGGGGGCGGAAGGTGAACTTC
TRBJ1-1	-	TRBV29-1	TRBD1	CSVVTGGTEAFF	TGCAGCGTTGTGACAGGGGGAACTGAAGCTTTCTTT
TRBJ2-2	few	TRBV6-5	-	CASSYSRRSGELFF	TGTGCCAGCAGTTACTCGAGGAGGTCCGGGGAGCTGTTTTTT
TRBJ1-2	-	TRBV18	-	CATSGGGGYTF	TGTGCCACCTCCGGTGGTGGTGGCTACACCTTC
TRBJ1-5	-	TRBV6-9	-	CASSYSKPHQPQHF	TGTGCCAGCAGTTATTCGAAACCTCATCAGCCCCAGCATTTT
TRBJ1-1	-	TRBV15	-	CATSRDLGDRAFF	TGTGCCACCAGCAGAGATTTGGGCGACCGGGCTTTCTTT
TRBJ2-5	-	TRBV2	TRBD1	CASGYPGQGGETQYF	TGTGCCAGCGGCTACCCGGGACAGGGGGGGGAGACCCAGTACTTC
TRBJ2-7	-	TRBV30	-	CAWSVPAGRSYEQYF	TGTGCCTGGAGTGTACCGGCAGGGCGATCCTACGAGCAGTACTTC
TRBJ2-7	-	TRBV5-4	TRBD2	CASSFGTMTSYEQYF	TGTGCCAGCAGCTTCGGGACTATGACCTCCTACGAGCAGTACTTC
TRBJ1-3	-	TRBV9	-	CASSVLGVSGNTIYF	TGTGCCAGCAGCGTACTGGGAGTGTCTGGAAACACCATATATTTT
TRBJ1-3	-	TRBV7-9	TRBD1	CASSSTDRGGNTIYF	TGTGCCAGCAGCTCGACCGACAGGGGGGGAAACACCATATATTTT
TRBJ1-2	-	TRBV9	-	CASSGLGYGYTF	TGTGCCAGCAGCGGCTTGGGTTATGGCTACACCTTC
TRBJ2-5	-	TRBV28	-	CASSTNSETQYF	TGTGCCAGCAGCACGAACTCGGAGACCCAGTACTTC
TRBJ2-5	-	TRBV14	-	CASSFSRGSQETQYF	TGTGCCAGCAGTTTTAGCCGGGGCTCCCAAGAGACCCAGTACTTC
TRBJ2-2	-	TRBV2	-	CASNPGATGELFF	TGTGCCAGCAACCCGGGAGCCACCGGGGAGCTGTTTTTT